This is a list of T cell receptor beta chains from one sample in a study of shared clonotypes between healthy human individuals. Clones were sequenced by immunoSEQ multiplex PCR, and TCRdb holds only the in-frame ones, with some missing. This sample yields about 980,000 clones, of which approximately 80% are seen a single time; about 1.5% belongs to the top ten. The sample comprised memory CD4+ T cells sorted from blood. The origin of the receptors is a man aged 18-30 years in good health. Each CDR3 is given without its conserved first and last residue. The order of the fields is D gene, V gene, CDR3 protein. A D gene is named only where the DNA matches it firmly.

D gene: .
V gene: TRBV11-2
CDR3 protein: ASSRTQAATNEKLF

D gene: TRBD1
V gene: TRBV18
CDR3 protein: ASSPLSPGTGGSETQY

D gene: .
V gene: TRBV7-9
CDR3 protein: ASSFPGDSGEEKLF

D gene: TRBD2
V gene: TRBV27
CDR3 protein: ASSPGLGYEQY

D gene: TRBD1
V gene: TRBV6-1
CDR3 protein: ASTGQAFYGYT

D gene: .
V gene: TRBV6-1
CDR3 protein: ASSFRATEAF

D gene: TRBD1
V gene: TRBV5-1
CDR3 protein: ASRSSRGQGETQY

D gene: .
V gene: TRBV27
CDR3 protein: ASSSLSVSYNSPLH

D gene: .
V gene: TRBV20-1
CDR3 protein: SASVNYGYT

D gene: .
V gene: TRBV6-1
CDR3 protein: ATRGPNTGELF

D gene: TRBD1
V gene: TRBV29-1
CDR3 protein: SGGQGGRTNTEAF

D gene: .
V gene: TRBV6-5
CDR3 protein: ASSYSALSQAGELF

D gene: .
V gene: TRBV6-5
CDR3 protein: ASSYSVGAAKTEAF

D gene: .
V gene: TRBV5-6
CDR3 protein: ASSFQHEQF

D gene: TRBD1
V gene: TRBV2
CDR3 protein: ASSLQGARETQY

D gene: TRBD1
V gene: TRBV9
CDR3 protein: ASSVAPTGGPGNTIY

D gene: .
V gene: TRBV29-1
CDR3 protein: SVRSGSNQPQH

D gene: .
V gene: TRBV9
CDR3 protein: ASSVANEQF

D gene: TRBD2
V gene: TRBV12-5
CDR3 protein: ASGLVQKAGGPGETQY

D gene: TRBD1
V gene: TRBV5-1
CDR3 protein: ASSPRPDRTNTEAF

D gene: TRBD1
V gene: TRBV5-1
CDR3 protein: ASSLGGTGYNSPLH

D gene: TRBD2
V gene: TRBV15
CDR3 protein: ATSRGALAVLYNEQF

D gene: .
V gene: TRBV30
CDR3 protein: AWGKLFEQY

D gene: TRBD1
V gene: TRBV7-8
CDR3 protein: ASSSGQGNTEAF

D gene: TRBD2
V gene: TRBV19
CDR3 protein: ASSGRTSDFDTQY

D gene: TRBD1
V gene: TRBV6-1
CDR3 protein: ASSEAGTVGYT

D gene: .
V gene: TRBV29-1
CDR3 protein: SVSGNTEAF

D gene: TRBD1
V gene: TRBV30
CDR3 protein: AWSVRRDSNSPLH

D gene: .
V gene: TRBV6-6
CDR3 protein: ASSFSDRGQPQH

D gene: TRBD1
V gene: TRBV7-2
CDR3 protein: ASSHGGQGSGANVLT

D gene: .
V gene: TRBV2
CDR3 protein: ASKEGVYEQY